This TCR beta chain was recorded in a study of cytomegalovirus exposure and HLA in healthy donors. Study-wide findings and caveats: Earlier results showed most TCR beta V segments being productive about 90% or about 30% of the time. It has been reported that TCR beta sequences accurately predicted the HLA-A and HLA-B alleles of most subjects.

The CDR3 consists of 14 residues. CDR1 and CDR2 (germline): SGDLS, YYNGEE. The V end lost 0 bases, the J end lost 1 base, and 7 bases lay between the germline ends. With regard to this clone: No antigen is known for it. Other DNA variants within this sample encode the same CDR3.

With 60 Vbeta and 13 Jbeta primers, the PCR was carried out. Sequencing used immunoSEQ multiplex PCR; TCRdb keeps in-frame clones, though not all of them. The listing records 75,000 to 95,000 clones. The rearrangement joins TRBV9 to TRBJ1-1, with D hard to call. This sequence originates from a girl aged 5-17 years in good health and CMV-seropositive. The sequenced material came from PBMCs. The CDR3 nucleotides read TGTGCCAGCAGCGTAGTTCCGGGGAACACTGAAGCTTTCTTT. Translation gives CASSVVPGNTEAFF.